The sample holds a few counts of the clone carrying this TCR beta chain. The data are from a study of blood T cell repertoires in COVID-19. Under the authors' procedure: Counts of nucleated cells, estimated from reference gene primer amplification, were obtained. Libraries were prepared by immunoSEQ multiplex PCR; TCRdb keeps only in-frame clonotypes and omits some of them. The D gene and trimming were derived from the DNA, and the V and J assignments and clone size from that table. The profile covers over 100,000 clones, with 80% to 90% appearing a single time and roughly 4.7% taken by the ten largest. V gave up 3 bases and J gave up 6 bases; unmatched junction bases: 10. The CDR3 loop spans 16 amino acids. Per the germline V gene, CDR1 is SGHDT and CDR2 is YYEEEE.

J is TRBJ2-1 and V is TRBV5-6, with 9 bases that match TRBD1. Sequenced sample: peripheral blood. The source of this sequence is a man aged 40-49 years with acute or convalescent COVID-19. CDR3 nucleotide sequence: TGTGCCAGCAGCTCCTCCGGGACAGGGCATGGCAATGAGCAGTTCTTC. This encodes CASSSSGTGHGNEQFF.